Each of the 4 T cell receptor beta chains below was sequenced from the same sample in a study of vaccination and CD4 T cells after COVID-19 (dated 2022 in TCRdb). Antigens of these TCRs are unknown. Libraries were made using PCR. Sequenced on an Illumina iSeq 100. DNA from cultured CD4+ T cells underwent TCR sequencing with the Oncomine TCR Beta short-read assay at the Johns Hopkins FTIC core. TCRdb's own reprocessing of the public reads used fastp at Q25 and MiXCR and kept productive beta chains. All rows with the same CDR3 protein become a single entry with the most common DNA and genes. The table for this sample lists just under 20,000 distinct CDR3 sequences; about 50% of them were counted only once. The ten largest clones represent roughly 9.1% of the sample. Reading the label with the study, this specimen's treatment or condition is: approximately 9-day PBMC culture with coronavirus spike peptide pools or control peptides (ViraFEST assay).

Source material: CD4+ T cells from blood, cultured in vitro. The receptors here all came from a human donor who had recovered from COVID-19.

The chain couples TRBV7-9 to TRBJ2-7; 8 positions match TRBD2. Per the germline V gene, CDR1 is SEHNR and CDR2 is FQNEAQ (reference sequence). This CDR3 is 14 amino acids long. The junction had 9 bases not matched to a gene; V was cut back by 5 bases and J by 6 bases. The CDR3 bases are TGTGCCAGCAGCACGACAGCGGGAGTGGGCGAGCAGTACTTC. It codes for CASSTTAGVGEQYF.

V is TRBV7-3 and J is TRBJ1-1; the D is unclear. The germline gives CDR1 SGHTA, CDR2 FQGTGA. The CDR3 length is 13 residues. The germline V and J ends were trimmed by 5 bases and 4 bases, with 11 bases remaining between them. In nucleotides, the CDR3 is TGTGCCAGCAGCGCCGGCGGTGGCACTGAAGCTTTCTTT. Translation: CASSAGGGTEAFF.

This clonotype was counted between two and nine times. The rearrangement joins TRBV19 to TRBJ2-6; D tentatively fits TRBD1 or TRBD2 (5 bases each). Trimming took 4 bases from V and 3 from J, leaving 16 bases between them. Germline CDR1 and CDR2: LNHDA and SQIVND (reference sequence). This CDR3 contains 17 residues. CDR3 nucleotide sequence: TGTGCCAGTAGTAAATCCTCGGGGCTTAGTGGGGCCAACGTCCTGACTTTC. As protein: CASSKSSGLSGANVLTF.

This clonotype has just one count. This rearrangement joins TRBV6-1 to TRBJ2-1; 8 bases match TRBD2. The CDR3 extends over 13 amino acids. Germline-derived CDR1 and CDR2 are MNHNS and SASEGT. V lost 6 bases, J lost 7 bases, and 5 bases stayed unmatched. The DNA of the CDR3 is TGTGCCAGCAGGGGGCGGGGGGTTAATGAGCAGTTCTTC. Translated: CASRGRGVNEQFF.